Reported below is one T cell receptor beta chain. Its antigen is not known. Libraries were prepared by immunoSEQ multiplex PCR; TCRdb keeps only in-frame clonotypes and omits some of them. The sample holds 220,000 or so clones; about nine tenths are singletons and the top ten take 1.5% to 2.5%. The sample originates from a study of cytomegalovirus exposure and HLA in healthy donors. Separate from the approximately 670-subject first cohort, the approximately 120-subject validation cohort was the one that the donors belonged to. General study points: A subsequent analysis found that TCR clusters from the first cohort also tended to co-occur in the 90 to 150 validation repertoires, with under 95% of cluster scores above 0. Reports credit the classifier with highly specific, highly sensitive diagnosis of cytomegalovirus status. Researchers catalogued 160 or so TCR beta chains as cytomegalovirus-associated.

Trimming took 5 bases from V and 0 from J; bases not matched to a gene: 7. The CDR3 consists of 16 residues. Germline CDR1 PRHDT, CDR2 FYEKMQ (reference sequence). The TCR originated in a woman under 30 in good health and CMV-seropositive. This chain joins TRBV13 and TRBJ2-1, with 7 bases matching TRBD1. The sample comprised PBMCs. In DNA form, the CDR3 reads TGTGCCAGCAGCCACACCGGGACAGACTCCTACAATGAGCAGTTCTTC. Its protein is CASSHTGTDSYNEQFF. Complete variable domain (other parts from reference TRBV13 and TRBJ2-1): AAGVIQSPRHLIKEKRETATLKCYPIPRHDTVYWYQQGPGQDPQFLISFYEKMQSDKGSIPDRFSAQQFSDYHSELNMSSLELGDSALYFCASSHTGTDSYNEQFFGPGTRLTVL.